The present TCR beta chain was sequenced within a study of CD8 T cells in Susac syndrome. Comments on this clonotype: Its specificity is not known.

V was clipped by 1 base and J by 1 base, with 9 bases between them. Germline V gene data show CDR1 as LGHNA and CDR2 as YSLEER. The CDR3 contains 15 residues. General observations from the study: The TCR sequencing and HLA analysis in the study involved a relatively small number of individuals, as the study acknowledged.

The study sequenced TCR beta in blood CD8+ and CD4+ T cells. The authors negatively isolated CD8+ and CD4+ T cells and FACS-enriched TEMRA cells. Reverse transcription of roughly 0.5 to 1 ug RNA was carried out with random hexamers. The CDR3 of TCR beta was amplified by immunoSEQ multiplex PCR across 54 Vbeta and 13 Jbeta. TCRdb analysed the immunoSEQ multiplex PCR reads with MiXCR anew, one entry per CDR3 protein. The data hold around 270,000 distinct CDR3 sequences, with 85% observed a single time. The TCR was taken from a human donor with multiple sclerosis. The sequencing input was CD8+ T cells from PBMCs. The chain carries TRBV4-3 and TRBJ2-3; D unclear. The CDR3 region is CASSQGTYGTDTQYF. For the CDR3, the DNA is TGCGCCAGCAGCCAAGGGACCTACGGCACAGATACGCAGTATTTT.